These T cell receptor beta chains were read from a single sample in a study of regulatory T cells in long-lasting Graves disease. TCRdb reprocessed the multiplex PCR reads with MiXCR, giving one entry per CDR3 protein. The sample carries over 200,000 distinct CDR3 sequences, 15% to 20% recorded once. This same sample was also part of a study on T cells in Graves' hyperthyroidism and ophthalmopathy.

The input for sequencing was peripheral blood mononuclear cells (PBMCs), taken at new diagnosis, from a patient treated with antithyroid drugs. The origin of the receptors is a woman in her 30s with Graves disease. Both conserved end residues are part of each CDR3. D genes are given only for firm matches. Size tells how often a clone was seen (once, few, many) or the class of an expanded clone, and some rows leave it out.

J gene: TRBJ1-1
D gene: -
clone size: many
V gene: TRBV5-5
CDR3 protein: CASSSRKDEAFF
CDR3 DNA: TGTGCCAGCAGCTCGCGGAAAGATGAAGCTTTCTTT

J gene: TRBJ1-3
D gene: -
clone size: -
V gene: TRBV6-2/TRBV6-3
CDR3 protein: CASKDSRKSGNTIYF
CDR3 DNA: TGTGCCAGCAAAGACTCCAGGAAGAGTGGAAACACCATATATTTT

J gene: TRBJ2-7
D gene: TRBD2
clone size: -
V gene: TRBV20-1
CDR3 protein: CSARDLTTSGVYEQYF
CDR3 DNA: TGCAGTGCTAGAGATTTGACGACTAGCGGGGTGTACGAGCAGTACTTC

J gene: TRBJ2-5
D gene: -
clone size: many
V gene: TRBV6-1
CDR3 protein: CASSEAWPDPQETQYF
CDR3 DNA: TGTGCCAGCAGTGAAGCGTGGCCAGACCCCCAAGAGACCCAGTACTTC

J gene: TRBJ2-5
D gene: TRBD1
clone size: many
V gene: TRBV6-2/TRBV6-3
CDR3 protein: CASSLGGGQETQYF
CDR3 DNA: TGTGCCAGCAGTTTAGGGGGCGGACAAGAGACCCAGTACTTC

J gene: TRBJ2-1
D gene: TRBD2
clone size: -
V gene: TRBV9
CDR3 protein: CASSQGGGGYNEQFF
CDR3 DNA: TGTGCCAGCAGCCAGGGCGGGGGGGGATACAATGAGCAGTTCTTC

J gene: TRBJ2-7
D gene: -
clone size: many
V gene: TRBV9
CDR3 protein: CASSVDNSYEQYF
CDR3 DNA: TGTGCCAGCAGCGTAGATAACAGTTACGAGCAGTACTTC

J gene: TRBJ1-4
D gene: -
clone size: many
V gene: TRBV7-9
CDR3 protein: CASSLEDRAISNEKLFF
CDR3 DNA: TGTGCCAGCAGTCTAGAGGACCGGGCAATCAGTAATGAAAAACTGTTTTTT

J gene: TRBJ2-5
D gene: TRBD2
clone size: many
V gene: TRBV20-1
CDR3 protein: CSAAGLAGTQETQYF
CDR3 DNA: TGCAGTGCCGCGGGACTAGCGGGCACCCAAGAGACCCAGTACTTC

J gene: TRBJ1-5
D gene: -
clone size: many
V gene: TRBV7-8
CDR3 protein: CASSLSYQNNQPQHF
CDR3 DNA: TGTGCCAGCAGCTTATCATACCAGAACAATCAGCCCCAGCATTTT

J gene: TRBJ2-1
D gene: TRBD2
clone size: many
V gene: TRBV12-3/TRBV12-4
CDR3 protein: CASSLERGAAYNEQFF
CDR3 DNA: TGTGCCAGCAGTTTAGAGCGGGGGGCGGCCTACAATGAGCAGTTCTTC

J gene: TRBJ1-2
D gene: TRBD1
clone size: -
V gene: TRBV5-1
CDR3 protein: CASSSGIRGPLGYTF
CDR3 DNA: TGCGCCAGCAGCTCGGGTATCAGGGGGCCCCTTGGCTACACCTTC

J gene: TRBJ2-5
D gene: TRBD2
clone size: many
V gene: TRBV5-4
CDR3 protein: CASSLGLAQETQYF
CDR3 DNA: TGTGCCAGCAGCCTCGGACTAGCCCAAGAGACCCAGTACTTC

J gene: TRBJ2-7
D gene: -
clone size: many
V gene: TRBV12-3/TRBV12-4
CDR3 protein: CASSLSRGSYEQYF
CDR3 DNA: TGTGCCAGCAGTTTGAGCCGGGGGAGCTACGAGCAGTACTTC

J gene: TRBJ1-5
D gene: -
clone size: once
V gene: TRBV20-1
CDR3 protein: CSASGGAGRNQPQHF
CDR3 DNA: TGCAGTGCTAGCGGGGGGGCAGGTCGAAATCAGCCCCAGCATTTT

J gene: TRBJ1-5
D gene: TRBD1
clone size: many
V gene: TRBV12-3/TRBV12-4
CDR3 protein: CASSFSTGLQPQHF
CDR3 DNA: TGTGCCAGCAGTTTCTCGACAGGGCTCCAGCCCCAGCATTTT

J gene: TRBJ1-2
D gene: TRBD1
clone size: many
V gene: TRBV6-1
CDR3 protein: CASSDTGTGFIGGYTF
CDR3 DNA: TGTGCCAGCAGCGACACCGGGACAGGGTTCATCGGGGGCTACACCTTC

J gene: TRBJ1-1
D gene: -
clone size: many
V gene: TRBV6-1
CDR3 protein: CASSEFANTEAFF
CDR3 DNA: TGTGCCAGCAGTGAATTTGCGAACACTGAAGCTTTCTTT

J gene: TRBJ1-1
D gene: -
clone size: many
V gene: TRBV6-1
CDR3 protein: CASRGGMGPTEAFF
CDR3 DNA: TGTGCCAGCCGGGGAGGGATGGGCCCCACTGAAGCTTTCTTT

J gene: TRBJ2-1
D gene: -
clone size: few
V gene: TRBV29-1
CDR3 protein: CSVGSGAQYNEQFF
CDR3 DNA: TGCAGCGTTGGGTCCGGGGCCCAATACAATGAGCAGTTCTTC

J gene: TRBJ1-1
D gene: -
clone size: -
V gene: TRBV11-2
CDR3 protein: CASSFGKMDTEAFF
CDR3 DNA: TGTGCCAGCAGCTTTGGCAAAATGGACACCGAAGCTTTCTTT

J gene: TRBJ2-5
D gene: -
clone size: many
V gene: TRBV12-3/TRBV12-4
CDR3 protein: CASSLRSQETQYF
CDR3 DNA: TGTGCCAGCAGTTTGAGGTCACAAGAGACCCAGTACTTC

J gene: TRBJ2-3
D gene: TRBD2
clone size: -
V gene: TRBV12-3/TRBV12-4
CDR3 protein: CASRLSGSVDTQYF
CDR3 DNA: TGTGCCAGCAGACTTAGCGGGAGCGTAGATACGCAGTATTTT

J gene: TRBJ2-1
D gene: TRBD1
clone size: many
V gene: TRBV11-3
CDR3 protein: CASSAGQGTSNEQFF
CDR3 DNA: TGTGCCAGCAGCGCGGGACAGGGTACCTCCAATGAGCAGTTCTTC